The clone carrying this T cell receptor (beta chain) was observed a single time. The conserved closing phenylalanine or tryptophan is absent in this CDR3, likely reflecting a read error. No DNA is shown, since the ends of the CDR3 on it are uncertain; the CDR3 is the one TCRdb lists. Between about 17 and 34 mg of unsorted bulk tissue served as the source from which RNA and DNA were co-extracted. Starting from 400 to 500 ng of total RNA, TCR beta cDNA was produced with a primer in the constant region. Investigators got TCR beta libraries out of three nested multiplex PCR rounds, done with slightly modified ARM-PCR. The study ran its first two PCR rounds for roughly 10 cycles each, using TRBV1-TRBV30 forward primers and a C-beta reverse primer. TCRdb redid the calling of the multiplex PCR reads with MiXCR, one entry per CDR3 protein. This sample carries about 44,000 distinct CDR3 sequences, more than 60% of them seen once, and the ten largest clones take less than 50%.

This specimen belongs to a study of tumor-infiltrating lymphocytes in primary liver carcinoma. Study summary: Tumor stage was T1-T3 N0M0, and tumor size was 4.2 to 10 cm across. Every sample contained roughly 3.65 to 8 million productive TCRbeta reads, and these numbers were similar from one tissue type to another.

Including both end residues, the CDR3 is 16 amino acids long. The source material was tumor-adjacent normal liver tissue. This clonotype was obtained from a woman in her 30s with primary liver carcinoma and hepatitis B virus infection. J is TRBJ2-2 and V is TRBV21-1; the D call TRBD1 from the table was never checked on the DNA. TRBV21-1 is described as a pseudogene. CDR3 loop: CACSKKDRARTGELFS.